This T cell receptor (beta chain) is from a study of blood T cell repertoires in COVID-19 (dated by TCRdb to about 2020). In the study overall: The collaborator samples originated in the United States, Italy and Spain and spanned the acute and convalescent phases of COVID-19. A freely available public database, intended as a resource for researchers studying the immune response to SARS-CoV-2, is where the repertoires were released. Where HLA class I and class II types were available, the types were taken from metadata supplied by the sample provider, not from assay-based typing. The samples were drawn from the first 160 participants of the ongoing ImmuneRACE study and from under 1,500 subjects provided by 6 global collaborators. The material from the prospective study consisted of cDNA or gDNA derived from T cells, B-cell-depleted T cells, or PBMCs. Subjects who had been exposed to COVID-19, were actively infected with it, or had recovered from it provided the deeply sampled blood TCRbeta repertoires that made up the dataset. Nearly every sample came with metadata listing a de-identified subject ID, COVID-19 status, age in years and sex.

The immunoSEQ Assay, a bias-controlled multiplex PCR, was used to amplify TCRbeta CDR3 regions from genomic DNA. The source study handled its data this way. Nucleated cell counts per sample were estimated from amplification of reference gene primers within the assay. To quantify the absolute abundance of each unique TCRbeta CDR3 rearrangement, sequence reads were collapsed and filtered. For each sample, productive Simpson clonality was calculated as the square root of Simpson's diversity index across productive rearrangements. Here the immuneACCESS table is served through TCRdb, limited to in-frame sequences with V and J called. Missing clones are a known gap in these copies; in checked studies unresolved V genes cover under half, and the rest lacks a known reason. Clonal size and the V and J genes are those of that table, whereas D and trimming came from the DNA. Recorded for this sample are about 75,000 clones; roughly 88% of them occurred a single time. Together, the top ten hold around 22% of the sample.

About this clone: Its antigen is unknown. No clone much larger than this one lies a single base away; base qualities are absent.

The research as a whole found: The quantity of clinical and demographic metadata differed by source and by participant and was supplied without curation.

Each collaborating institution followed its own protocols to collect whole blood in K2EDTA tubes. For TCRbeta analysis, collaborator samples were shipped as frozen whole blood, as isolated PBMCs, or as DNA extracted from either sample type. The sequence was obtained from a woman in her forties or fifties with acute or convalescent COVID-19. The specimen sequenced was peripheral blood.

The CDR3: CASSETGSWSGDTDTQYF. The DNA sequence reads TGTGCCAGCAGTGAAACGGGATCGTGGAGCGGGGACACAGATACGCAGTATTTT. This chain is built from TRBV2 and TRBJ2-3; the central 7 bases match TRBD2. For this chain, trimming is 2 bases at the V end and 2 bases at the J end, and the number of junction bases without a gene match is 13. Reading from cysteine to phenylalanine, the CDR3 counts 18 amino acids. The retained sequence is limited to the CDR3, 54 bases, with the frame set at the first base. The germline V gene sets CDR1 to SNHLY and CDR2 to FYNNEI.